This T cell receptor beta chain was sequenced in a study of OX40 agonist ivuxolimab in advanced cancers. Measured with immunoSEQ multiplex PCR; TCRdb has only the in-frame clones, and not every one. In the table there are 60,000 or so clones, roughly 88% of which are singletons. Germline CDR1 is SEHNR and CDR2 is FQNEAQ (reference sequence). CDR3 length: 16 amino acids. Germline trimming cut 2 bases from V and 4 bases from J; bases unmatched to any gene: 7. The sequence was obtained from an adult with an advanced solid tumor such as melanoma, head and neck, liver or kidney cancer. The rearrangement uses TRBV7-9 and TRBJ1-5; TRBD1 matches 8 bases. The material was CD4+ or CD8+ T cells sorted from blood, obtained in a trial of the OX40 agonist ivuxolimab. CDR3 bases: TGTGCCAGCAGCTTAATCGGACAGGGCCCTAATCAGCCCCAGCATTTT. Protein product: CASSLIGQGPNQPQHF.